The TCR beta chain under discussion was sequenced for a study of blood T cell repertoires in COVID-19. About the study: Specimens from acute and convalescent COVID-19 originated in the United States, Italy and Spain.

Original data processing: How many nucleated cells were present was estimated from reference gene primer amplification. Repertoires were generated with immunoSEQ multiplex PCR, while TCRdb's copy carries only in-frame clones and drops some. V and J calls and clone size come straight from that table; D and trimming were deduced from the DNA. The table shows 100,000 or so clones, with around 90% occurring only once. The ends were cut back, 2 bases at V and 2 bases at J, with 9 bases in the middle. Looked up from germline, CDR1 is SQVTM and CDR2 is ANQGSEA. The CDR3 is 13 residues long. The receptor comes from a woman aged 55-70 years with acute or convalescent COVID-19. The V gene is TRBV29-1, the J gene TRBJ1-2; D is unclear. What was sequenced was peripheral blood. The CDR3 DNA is TGCAGCGTTGAATACGGGTCAAACTATGGCTACACCTTC. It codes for CSVEYGSNYGYTF.